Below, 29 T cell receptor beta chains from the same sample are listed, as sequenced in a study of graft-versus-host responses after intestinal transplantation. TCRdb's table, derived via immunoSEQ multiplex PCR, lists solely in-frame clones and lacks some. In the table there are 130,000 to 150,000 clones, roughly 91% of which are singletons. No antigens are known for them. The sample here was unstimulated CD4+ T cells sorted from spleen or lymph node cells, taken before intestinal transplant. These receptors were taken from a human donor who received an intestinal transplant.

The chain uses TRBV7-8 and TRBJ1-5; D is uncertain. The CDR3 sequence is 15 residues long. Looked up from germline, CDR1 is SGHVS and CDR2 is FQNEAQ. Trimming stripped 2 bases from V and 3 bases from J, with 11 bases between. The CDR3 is CASSLHQDLNQPQHF. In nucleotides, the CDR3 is TGTGCCAGCAGCTTACATCAGGACCTCAATCAGCCCCAGCATTTT.

Written as DNA, the CDR3 is TGTGCCAGCAGTACTTGGACTAGCGGGAGGCCCTACAATGAGCAGTTCTTC. Its translation: CASSTWTSGRPYNEQFF. The genes are TRBV27 and TRBJ2-1; 14 bases are shared with TRBD2. Germline values: CDR1 MNHEY, CDR2 SMNVEV (reference sequence). The CDR3 is made up of 17 amino acids. The V and J ends lost 5 bases and 2 bases, in that order; junction bases with no gene match: 5.

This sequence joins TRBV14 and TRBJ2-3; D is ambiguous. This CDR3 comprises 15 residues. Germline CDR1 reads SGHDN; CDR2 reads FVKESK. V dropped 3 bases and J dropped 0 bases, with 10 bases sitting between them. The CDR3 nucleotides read TGTGCCAGCAGCCAGGGTATGGCTAGCACAGATACGCAGTATTTT. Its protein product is CASSQGMASTDTQYF. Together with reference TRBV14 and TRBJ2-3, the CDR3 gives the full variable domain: EAGVTQFPSHSVIEKGQTVTLRCDPISGHDNLYWYRRVMGKEIKFLLHFVKESKQDESGMPNNRFLAERTGGTYSTLKVQPAELEDSGVYFCASSQGMASTDTQYFGPGTRLTVL.

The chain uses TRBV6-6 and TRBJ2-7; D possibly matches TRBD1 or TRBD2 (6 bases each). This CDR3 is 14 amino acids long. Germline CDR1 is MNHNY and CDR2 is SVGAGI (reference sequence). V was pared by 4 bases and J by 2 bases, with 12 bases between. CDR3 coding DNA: TGTGCCAGCAGTTTTCCCGGGGGCGCCTACGAGCAGTACTTC. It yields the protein CASSFPGGAYEQYF.

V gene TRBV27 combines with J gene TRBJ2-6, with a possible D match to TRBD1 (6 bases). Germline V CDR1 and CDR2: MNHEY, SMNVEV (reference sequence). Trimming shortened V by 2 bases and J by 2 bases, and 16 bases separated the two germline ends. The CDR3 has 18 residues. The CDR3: CASSLRHLTGTGANVLTF. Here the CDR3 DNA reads TGTGCCAGCAGTTTACGCCATCTGACAGGTACTGGGGCCAACGTCCTGACTTTC.

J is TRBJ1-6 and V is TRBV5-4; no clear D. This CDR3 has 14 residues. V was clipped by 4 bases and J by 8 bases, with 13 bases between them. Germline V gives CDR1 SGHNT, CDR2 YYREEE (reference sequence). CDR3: CASSQSRAHSPLHF. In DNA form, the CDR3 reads TGTGCCAGCAGCCAATCTAGGGCCCATTCACCCCTCCACTTT.

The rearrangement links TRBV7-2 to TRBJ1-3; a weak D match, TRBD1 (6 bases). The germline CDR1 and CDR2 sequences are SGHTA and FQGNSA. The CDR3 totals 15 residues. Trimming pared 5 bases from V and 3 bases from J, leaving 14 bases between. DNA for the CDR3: TGTGCCAGCAGCGCCGGGGGGGCGGGTGGAAACACCATATATTTT. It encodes CASSAGGAGGNTIYF.

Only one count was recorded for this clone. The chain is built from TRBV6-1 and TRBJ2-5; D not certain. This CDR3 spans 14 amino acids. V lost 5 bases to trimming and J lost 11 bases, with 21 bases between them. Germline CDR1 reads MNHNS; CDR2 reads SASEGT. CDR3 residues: CASSLGGPSIVQYF. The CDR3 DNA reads TGTGCCAGCAGTTTAGGCGGACCCTCTATCGTGCAGTACTTC.

CDR3 DNA sequence: TGTGCCAGCAGCGTTGGGGACTATGGCTACACCTTC. Protein product: CASSVGDYGYTF. The V call is TRBV9, the J call TRBJ1-2; D unclear. The CDR3 consists of 12 residues. Per the germline V gene, CDR1 is SGDLS and CDR2 is YYNGEE. V shed 2 bases and J shed 3 bases, with 5 bases lying between them.

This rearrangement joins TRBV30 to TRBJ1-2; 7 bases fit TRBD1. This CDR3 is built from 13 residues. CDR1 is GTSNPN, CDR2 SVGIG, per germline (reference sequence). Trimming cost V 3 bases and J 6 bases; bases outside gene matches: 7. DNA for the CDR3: TGTGCCTGGAGCGAAGGGGGCTGGAATGGCTACACCTTC. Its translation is CAWSEGGWNGYTF.

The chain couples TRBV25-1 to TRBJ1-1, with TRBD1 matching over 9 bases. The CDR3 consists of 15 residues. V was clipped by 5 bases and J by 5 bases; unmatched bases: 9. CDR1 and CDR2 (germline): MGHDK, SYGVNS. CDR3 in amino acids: CASSPDRGIGTEAFF. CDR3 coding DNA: TGTGCCAGCAGTCCGGACAGGGGAATTGGTACTGAAGCTTTCTTT.

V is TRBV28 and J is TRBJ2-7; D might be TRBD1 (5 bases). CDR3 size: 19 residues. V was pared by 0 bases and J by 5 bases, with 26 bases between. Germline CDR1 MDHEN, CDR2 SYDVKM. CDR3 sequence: CASSLWRYKQGTLRDEQYF. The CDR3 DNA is TGTGCCAGCAGTTTATGGCGATACAAGCAGGGTACCCTACGGGACGAGCAGTACTTC.

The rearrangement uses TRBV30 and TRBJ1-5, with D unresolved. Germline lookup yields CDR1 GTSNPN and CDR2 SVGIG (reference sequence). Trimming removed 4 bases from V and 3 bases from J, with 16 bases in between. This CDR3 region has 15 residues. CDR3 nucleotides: TGTGCCTGGAAAGAGCGGACGCTCCTCAATCAGCCCCAGCATTTT. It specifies CAWKERTLLNQPQHF.

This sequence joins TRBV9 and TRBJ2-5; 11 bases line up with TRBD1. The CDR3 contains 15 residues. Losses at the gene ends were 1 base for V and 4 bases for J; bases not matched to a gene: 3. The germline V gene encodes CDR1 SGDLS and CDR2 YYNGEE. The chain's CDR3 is CASSVRGTGGETQYF. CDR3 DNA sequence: TGTGCCAGCAGCGTACGAGGGACAGGGGGAGAGACCCAGTACTTC.

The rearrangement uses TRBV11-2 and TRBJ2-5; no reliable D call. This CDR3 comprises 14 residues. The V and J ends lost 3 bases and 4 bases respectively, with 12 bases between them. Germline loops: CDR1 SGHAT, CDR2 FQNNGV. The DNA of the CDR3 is TGTGCCAGCAGCTTTAATTCACTTTTAGAGACCCAGTACTTC. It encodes CASSFNSLLETQYF.

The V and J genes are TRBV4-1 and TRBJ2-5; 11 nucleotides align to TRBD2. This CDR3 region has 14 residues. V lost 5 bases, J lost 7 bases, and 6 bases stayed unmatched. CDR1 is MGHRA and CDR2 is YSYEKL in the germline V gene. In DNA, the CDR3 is TGCGCCAGCAGCAAGACTAGCGGGAAGGGGACCCAGTACTTC. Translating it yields CASSKTSGKGTQYF.

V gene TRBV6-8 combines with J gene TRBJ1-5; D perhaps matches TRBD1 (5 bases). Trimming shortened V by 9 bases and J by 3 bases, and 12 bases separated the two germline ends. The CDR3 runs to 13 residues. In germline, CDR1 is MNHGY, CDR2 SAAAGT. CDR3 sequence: CASDGTPNQPQHF. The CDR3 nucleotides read TGTGCCAGTGACGGGACCCCCAATCAGCCCCAGCATTTT.

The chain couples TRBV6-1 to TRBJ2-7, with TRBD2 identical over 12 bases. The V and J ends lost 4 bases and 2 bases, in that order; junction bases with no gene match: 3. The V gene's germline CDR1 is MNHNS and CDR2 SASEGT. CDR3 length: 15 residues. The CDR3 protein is CASSAASGRAYEQYF. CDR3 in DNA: TGTGCCAGCAGTGCGGCTAGCGGGAGGGCCTACGAGCAGTACTTC.

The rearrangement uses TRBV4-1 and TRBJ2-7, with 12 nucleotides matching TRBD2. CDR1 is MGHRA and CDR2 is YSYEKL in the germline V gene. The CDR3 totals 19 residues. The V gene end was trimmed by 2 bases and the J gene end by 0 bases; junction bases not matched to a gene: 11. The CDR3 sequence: CASSQQQPSGRALSYEQYF. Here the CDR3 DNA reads TGCGCCAGCAGCCAACAACAGCCTAGCGGGAGGGCCCTCTCCTACGAGCAGTACTTC.

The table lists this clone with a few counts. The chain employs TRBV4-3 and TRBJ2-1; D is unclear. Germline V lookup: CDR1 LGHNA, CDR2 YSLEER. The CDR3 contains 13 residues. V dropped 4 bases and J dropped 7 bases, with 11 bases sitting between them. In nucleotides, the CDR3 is TGCGCCAGCAGCCCAATGCCTGGGAATGAGCAGTTCTTC. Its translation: CASSPMPGNEQFF.

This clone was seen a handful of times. CDR3 nucleotide sequence: TGTGCCAGCAAACCTTTAGACAGCGAGCAGTACTTC. Translating gives CASKPLDSEQYF. The rearrangement uses TRBV6-1 and TRBJ2-7; a possible D gene is TRBD1 (5 bases). There are 12 residues in the CDR3. Germline V lookup: CDR1 MNHNS, CDR2 SASEGT. The germline V and J ends were trimmed by 7 bases and 6 bases, with 13 bases remaining between them.

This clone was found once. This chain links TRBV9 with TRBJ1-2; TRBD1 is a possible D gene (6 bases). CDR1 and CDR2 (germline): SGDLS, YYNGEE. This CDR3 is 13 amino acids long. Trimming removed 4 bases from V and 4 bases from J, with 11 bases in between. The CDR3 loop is CASSRTGSYGYTF. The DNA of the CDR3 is TGTGCCAGCAGCCGAACAGGGTCCTATGGCTACACCTTC.

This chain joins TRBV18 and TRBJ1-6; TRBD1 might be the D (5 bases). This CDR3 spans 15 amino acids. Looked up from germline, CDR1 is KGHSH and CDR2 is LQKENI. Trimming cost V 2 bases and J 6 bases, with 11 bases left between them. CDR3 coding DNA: TGTGCCAGCTCACCATTGGACACCCTTAATTCACCCCTCCACTTT. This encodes CASSPLDTLNSPLHF.

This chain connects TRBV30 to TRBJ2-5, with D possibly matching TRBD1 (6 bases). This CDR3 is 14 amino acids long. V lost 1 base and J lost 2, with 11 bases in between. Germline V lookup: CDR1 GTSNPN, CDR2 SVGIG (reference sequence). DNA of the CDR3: TGTGCCTGGAGTGGCGGAACAGGGCAAGAGACCCAGTACTTC. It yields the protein CAWSGGTGQETQYF.

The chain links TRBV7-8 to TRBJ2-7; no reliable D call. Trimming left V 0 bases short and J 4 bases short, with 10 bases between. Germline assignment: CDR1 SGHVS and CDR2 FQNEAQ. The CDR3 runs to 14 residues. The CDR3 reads CASSLALSRYEQYF. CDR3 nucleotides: TGTGCCAGCAGCTTAGCGCTATCGAGGTACGAGCAGTACTTC.

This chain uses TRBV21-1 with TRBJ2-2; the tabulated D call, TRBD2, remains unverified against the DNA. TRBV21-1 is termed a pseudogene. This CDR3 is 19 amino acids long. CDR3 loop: CASSKRTSTGGLSTGELFF. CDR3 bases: TGTGCCAGCAGCAAGAGAACTAGCACGGGGGGATTGTCGACCGGGGAGCTGTTTTTT.

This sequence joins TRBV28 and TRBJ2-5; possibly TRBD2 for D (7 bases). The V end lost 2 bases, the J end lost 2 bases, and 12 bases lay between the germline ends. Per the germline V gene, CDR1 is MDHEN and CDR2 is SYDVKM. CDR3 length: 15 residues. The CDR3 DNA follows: TGTGCCAGCAGTTTAGGGGGGGCGGGACAAGAGACCCAGTACTTC. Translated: CASSLGGAGQETQYF.

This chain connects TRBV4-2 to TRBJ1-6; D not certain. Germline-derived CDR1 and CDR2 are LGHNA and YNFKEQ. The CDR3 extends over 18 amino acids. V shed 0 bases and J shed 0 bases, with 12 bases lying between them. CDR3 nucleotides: TGTGCCAGCAGCCAAGATCCCGCCGGGAGCTCCTATAATTCACCCCTCCACTTT. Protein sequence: CASSQDPAGSSYNSPLHF.

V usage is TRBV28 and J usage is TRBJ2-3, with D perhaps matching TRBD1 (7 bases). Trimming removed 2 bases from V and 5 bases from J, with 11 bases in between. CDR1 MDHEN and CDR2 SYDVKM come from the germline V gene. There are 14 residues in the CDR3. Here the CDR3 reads CASSLNRGGDTQYF. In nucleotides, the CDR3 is TGTGCCAGCAGTTTAAACAGGGGAGGAGATACGCAGTATTTT.